The clone carrying this TCR beta chain has only a few counts. Its target is unknown. Investigators reverse transcribed all isolated RNA, so they sequenced expressed TCRB transcripts. The table came from immunoSEQ multiplex PCR; TCRdb's copy has only in-frame clones and leaves some out. Altogether 550,000 to 850,000 clones are present, roughly 13% being singletons, with the ten largest covering 0.022%. The sample is drawn from a study of beta chain features in type 1 diabetes. Study outcomes and limitations: Here, the possible influence of HLA type (on TCRB rearrangement) remained unresolved. Using cDNA template may skew counts toward highly expressing activated cells. Type 1 diabetes patients had TCRB CDR3s that were shorter (moderately but significantly so) in all four CD4+ subsets.

This CDR3 spans 16 amino acids. The V gene lost 0 bases and the J gene lost 10 bases, with 16 bases spanning the gap. Germline V lookup: CDR1 MNHEY, CDR2 SMNVEV (reference sequence). The material sequenced was naive CD4+ T cells from blood. The sequence was collected from a man between 18 and 35 years old with type 1 diabetes. The chain joins TRBV27 to TRBJ1-6, with D possibly matching TRBD1 (5 bases). CDR3 residues: CASSLSQGSGGSPLHF. In DNA form, the CDR3 reads TGTGCCAGCAGTTTATCGCAGGGATCGGGGGGATCACCCCTCCACTTT.